The clone carrying this T cell receptor beta chain was counted a few times. Its antigen is unidentified. The data are from a study of beta chain features in type 1 diabetes. Points from the study as a whole: Shortening that was moderate but significant affected the TCRB CDR3s of Type 1 diabetes patients in all four CD4+ subsets. A definitive answer on HLA type influencing TCRB rearrangement was not reached here.

Since all of the isolated RNA was reverse transcribed, expressed TCRB transcripts were what got sequenced. The method was immunoSEQ multiplex PCR; TCRdb's version includes in-frame clones alone and lacks a portion of them. This table has hundreds of thousands of clones, around 68% appearing once. Trimming cost V 6 bases and J 5 bases; bases outside gene matches: 3. Germline loops: CDR1 SQVTM, CDR2 ANQGSEA. CDR3 size: 13 residues. The chain employs TRBV29-1 and TRBJ1-5, with 11 positions matching TRBD1. What was sequenced was naive CD4+ T cells from blood. The clonotype was recovered from a man aged 25-45 years in good health. The CDR3 loop is CSVLDRGHQPQHF. In DNA form, the CDR3 reads TGCAGCGTACTGGACAGGGGGCATCAGCCCCAGCATTTT.